The sequence of this T cell receptor beta chain was determined in a study of cytomegalovirus exposure and HLA in healthy donors. Across the study: Most donors, roughly 84% of approximately 400 genotyped, fell in the Caucasian-associated ancestry cluster.

Overall study findings and caveats: TCR beta chains associated with HLA were, in a later analysis, more clonally expanded than equally common others.

With regard to this clone: Its antigen is still unknown.

The CDR3 covers 13 residues. The V end lost 0 bases, the J end lost 2 bases, and 5 bases lay between the germline ends. CDR1 is SGHDN and CDR2 is FVKESK in the germline V gene. It was healthy bone marrow donors who served as donors. The study ran its PCR with 60 Vbeta and 13 Jbeta primers. How the authors handled the data: Later work found about 80 million unique TCR beta chains, with around 10 million shared. This table comes from immunoSEQ multiplex PCR, and its TCRdb copy is limited to in-frame clones, with some not included. D and trimming come from the DNA, and the V and J calls and clone size come from that table. The table records 150,000 or so clones, about four fifths of them present only once.

Sequenced: PBMCs. The receptor's source is a man between 18 and 29 years old in good health and CMV-seropositive. The chain is built from TRBV14 and TRBJ2-7, with D uncertain. The CDR3 sequence: CASSQDLTYEQYF. CDR3 in DNA: TGTGCCAGCAGCCAAGACCTTACCTACGAGCAGTACTTC.